This entry lists 22 T cell receptor beta chains sequenced from one sample in a study of T-cell reconstitution after alpha-beta-depleted transplantation in children. TCRbeta library preparation incorporated unique molecular identifiers. MiXCR, run by TCRdb on the PCR reads, gives a single entry per CDR3 protein. The top ten clones hold more than 6.5% of a sample with over 70,000 distinct CDR3 sequences, roughly 8.4% of them seen once. This specimen was PBMCs from the stem cell graft donor, taken from the stem cell graft. All receptors come from a human donor who donated a stem cell graft to a child with congenital amegakaryocytic thrombocytopenia.

This clonotype was seen at least ten times. The J gene is TRBJ2-3, the V gene TRBV9; 10 nucleotides match TRBD2. This CDR3 comprises 19 residues. After removal of 0 bases from V and 6 bases from J, the junction contained 16 bases not matched to a gene. Per the germline V gene, CDR1 is SGDLS and CDR2 is YYNGEE. The CDR3 DNA is TGTGCCAGCAGCGTAGTACCGGATAGACTAGCGGGCAACTACGATACGCAGTATTTT. As protein: CASSVVPDRLAGNYDTQYF.

This clonotype was counted a few times. This chain joins TRBV7-2 and TRBJ2-2; the D gene is possibly TRBD2 (5 bases). The germline V gene has CDR1 SGHTA and CDR2 FQGNSA. This CDR3 region has 17 residues. The ends were cut back, 5 bases at V and 1 base at J, with 17 bases in the middle. CDR3 DNA sequence: TGTGCCAGCAGCACCTTGGCCGGACGGGAGAACACCGGGGAGCTGTTTTTT. Encoded protein: CASSTLAGRENTGELFF.

This clonotype was counted ten times or more. The V gene is TRBV12-3 or TRBV12-4, the J gene TRBJ2-3, with D unclear. This CDR3 has 12 residues. Trimming cost V 2 bases and J 4 bases, with 4 bases left between them. The CDR3 is CASSLRPDTQYF. In nucleotides, the CDR3 is TGTGCCAGCAGTTTAAGACCAGATACGCAGTATTTT.

This clonotype was seen ten or more times. The gene calls are TRBV24-1 and TRBJ2-7; D is undetermined. This CDR3 contains 13 residues. Trimming left V 2 bases short and J 0 bases short, with 4 bases between. The germline CDR1 and CDR2 sequences are KGHDR and SFDVKD. The CDR3 here is CATSDSVSYEQYF. CDR3 coding DNA: TGTGCCACCAGTGATTCGGTCTCCTACGAGCAGTACTTC.

This clonotype has ten or more counts. The chain combines TRBV7-9 with TRBJ2-2; D call uncertain. CDR3 length: 17 amino acids. The V end lost 4 bases, the J end lost 0 bases, and 15 bases lay between the germline ends. Per germline, CDR1 SEHNR and CDR2 FQNEAQ (reference sequence). CDR3 residues: CASSSRKSRSNTGELFF. CDR3 in DNA: TGTGCCAGCAGCTCGCGGAAGAGCCGATCGAACACCGGGGAGCTGTTTTTT.

This clonotype was found many times. V and J are TRBV20-1 and TRBJ2-7; 8 bases are a match to TRBD2. The V and J ends lost 3 bases and 6 bases, in that order; junction bases with no gene match: 4. The CDR3 covers 12 residues. Germline V gene lookup returns CDR1 DFQATT and CDR2 SNEGSKA (reference sequence). CDR3 sequence reads: CSASSGSGEQYF. Here the CDR3 DNA reads TGCAGTGCTAGCAGCGGGAGTGGCGAGCAGTACTTC.

Ten or more counts support this clonotype. This sequence joins TRBV20-1 and TRBJ1-6, with a possible D match to TRBD1 (6 bases). This CDR3 contains 14 residues. CDR1 and CDR2 from the germline V gene are DFQATT and SNEGSKA (reference sequence). The V gene lost 6 bases and the J gene lost 10 bases, with 19 bases spanning the gap. CDR3 amino acids: CSALRTASGSPLHF. The CDR3 region has the DNA TGCAGTGCCCTACGGACAGCAAGCGGCTCACCCCTCCACTTT.

This clonotype was seen repeatedly, ten times or more. Here the CDR3 reads CASSPRARGAYNEQFF. In DNA form, the CDR3 reads TGTGCCAGCAGCCCCCGCGCTCGGGGCGCCTACAATGAGCAGTTCTTC. V is TRBV12-3 or TRBV12-4 and J is TRBJ2-1; the D gene could be TRBD1 or TRBD2 (5 bases each). The CDR3 extends over 16 amino acids. V shed 6 bases and J shed 2 bases, with 17 bases lying between them.

This clonotype was seen many times. The CDR3, as DNA: TGTGCCAGCAGGCCGGGCAGCTCGACAGATACGCAGTATTTT. Translating it yields CASRPGSSTDTQYF. The chain links TRBV12-3 or TRBV12-4 to TRBJ2-3; no clear D. The CDR3 is made up of 14 amino acids. V shed 6 bases and J shed 3 bases, with 13 bases lying between them.

This clonotype was found many times. This chain joins TRBV11-1 and TRBJ2-6, with TRBD2 matching 10 bases. In germline, CDR1 is SGHAT, CDR2 FQDESV (reference sequence). Losses at the gene ends were 3 bases for V and 0 bases for J; bases not matched to a gene: 8. There are 19 residues in the CDR3. The CDR3 coding sequence is TGTGCCAGCAGCTTCGCCGGGACTAGCGTTAGCTCTGGGGCCAACGTCCTGACTTTC. It translates to CASSFAGTSVSSGANVLTF.

The J gene is TRBJ1-2, the V gene TRBV7-9, with a weak D call TRBD1 (6 bases). Germline CDR1 reads SEHNR; CDR2 reads FQNEAQ (reference sequence). The V end lost 5 bases, the J end lost 5 bases, and 12 bases lay between the germline ends. This CDR3 region has 13 residues. CDR3 sequence: CASSRGAAYGYTF. The CDR3 bases are TGTGCCAGCAGCCGGGGGGCGGCGTATGGCTACACCTTC.

This clonotype has a count of ten or more. This sequence joins TRBV6-2 or TRBV6-3 and TRBJ1-5; 10 positions match TRBD1. The CDR3 contains 15 residues. Germline trimming cut 5 bases from V and 9 bases from J; bases unmatched to any gene: 10. In germline, CDR1 is MNHEY, CDR2 SVGEGT. Here the CDR3 DNA reads TGTGCCAGCAGTCGCGACCGGGACAGGGGAGGGCCCCAGCATTTT. It specifies CASSRDRDRGGPQHF.

This clonotype was found many times. The rearrangement joins TRBV7-9 to TRBJ2-5, with TRBD1 identical over 8 bases. Germline assignment: CDR1 SEHNR and CDR2 FQNEAQ (reference sequence). Losses at the gene ends were 3 bases for V and 1 base for J; bases not matched to a gene: 7. This CDR3 spans 16 amino acids. The CDR3 sequence: CASSLPTGDIQETQYF. CDR3 nucleotide sequence: TGTGCCAGCAGCTTGCCGACAGGGGATATCCAAGAGACCCAGTACTTC.

This clonotype was observed at least ten times. The chain carries TRBV11-2 and TRBJ1-1; 7 nucleotides line up with TRBD1. Germline CDR1 and CDR2: SGHAT and FQNNGV. The CDR3 spans 16 residues. The V segment lost 5 bases and the J segment 4 bases; nucleotides outside the gene matches: 13. The CDR3 DNA follows: TGTGCCAGCAGCCCCCGGGGAGGGGGCGGGAGCACTGAAGCTTTCTTT. Its protein product is CASSPRGGGGSTEAFF.

Many counts were recorded for this clonotype. V gene TRBV5-1 combines with J gene TRBJ1-4; D is unresolved. CDR1 and CDR2 from the germline V gene are SGHRS and YFSETQ. The V gene lost 4 bases and the J gene lost 0 bases, with 7 bases spanning the gap. This CDR3 contains 14 residues. CDR3 loop: CASSAEPTNEKLFF. Here the CDR3 DNA reads TGCGCCAGCAGCGCGGAACCAACTAATGAAAAACTGTTTTTT.

The J gene is TRBJ1-6, the V gene TRBV5-1; tentatively, D is TRBD1 (6 bases). The CDR3 contains 17 residues. The V gene's germline CDR1 is SGHRS and CDR2 YFSETQ. V dropped 4 bases and J dropped 6 bases, with 20 bases sitting between them. CDR3 region: CASSLNSEGGSNSPLHF. The CDR3 region has the DNA TGCGCCAGCAGCCTAAATTCTGAGGGGGGGAGTAATTCACCCCTCCACTTT.

This clonotype was recorded at least ten times. The CDR3 region is CSVPIQGGYYNSPLHF. The CDR3 DNA follows: TGCAGTGTTCCGATACAGGGGGGATACTATAATTCACCCCTCCACTTT. This chain joins TRBV20-1 and TRBJ1-6; 8 nucleotides agree with TRBD1. Germline V CDR1 and CDR2: DFQATT, SNEGSKA (reference sequence). With V trimmed by 7 bases and J by 3 bases, 11 bases remained unmatched. The CDR3 covers 16 residues.

This clonotype came up many times. This chain joins TRBV11-2 and TRBJ2-3; TRBD2 aligns across 10 bases. The CDR3 is 16 amino acids. Germline trimming cut 1 base from V and 4 bases from J; bases unmatched to any gene: 5. CDR1 is SGHAT, CDR2 FQNNGV, per germline. CDR3 bases: TGTGCCAGCAGCTTAGGAGCGGGGGGGCAGTCAGATACGCAGTATTTT. It encodes CASSLGAGGQSDTQYF.

This clonotype was observed at least ten times. The chain employs TRBV12-3 or TRBV12-4 and TRBJ1-1; 9 nucleotides agree with TRBD1. The junction had 7 bases not matched to a gene; V was cut back by 6 bases and J by 5 bases. The CDR3 is 14 residues long. The CDR3 reads CASRLDRGNTEAFF. The CDR3 nucleotides are TGTGCCAGCAGACTTGACAGGGGGAATACTGAAGCTTTCTTT.

The rearrangement links TRBV27 to TRBJ1-2; possibly TRBD1 for D (6 bases). Trimming stripped 5 bases from V and 1 base from J, with 11 bases between. This CDR3 comprises 14 residues. The germline V gene encodes CDR1 MNHEY and CDR2 SMNVEV (reference sequence). CDR3 region: CASSTQGSNYGYTF. The CDR3 DNA sequence: TGTGCCAGCAGTACCCAGGGGAGTAACTATGGCTACACCTTC.

This clonotype was seen only a few times. The V gene is TRBV4-2, the J gene TRBJ2-2; D call uncertain. Trimming took 4 bases from V and 7 from J, leaving 10 bases between them. The germline gives CDR1 LGHNA, CDR2 YNFKEQ. The CDR3 has 13 residues. The CDR3 protein is CASSPGVLGELFF. Here the CDR3 DNA reads TGTGCCAGCAGCCCTGGGGTCCTCGGGGAGCTGTTTTTT.

Many counts were recorded for this clonotype. The CDR3 protein is CSVDPGQGYNEQFF. The CDR3 region has the DNA TGCAGTGTTGATCCGGGACAGGGCTACAATGAGCAGTTCTTC. The chain employs TRBV20-1 and TRBJ2-1; 9 bases are shared with TRBD1. V was clipped by 7 bases and J by 3 bases; unmatched bases: 7. The CDR3 has 14 residues. The germline V gene has CDR1 DFQATT and CDR2 SNEGSKA (reference sequence).